This T cell receptor (beta chain) appears in the sequencing data of a study of OX40 agonist ivuxolimab in advanced cancers. Whole-study context: The study treated patients with ivuxolimab, an agonistic anti-OX40 (CD134) antibody. People in dose escalation had one of these cancers: hepatocellular carcinoma, melanoma, renal cell or head and neck cancer. Overall study findings and caveats: Some of the nonresponding patients also showed low levels of normalized T-cell clonal expansion.

Trimming pared 3 bases from V and 4 bases from J, leaving 18 bases between. The germline CDR1 and CDR2 sequences are LNHDA and SQIVND (reference sequence). CDR3 length: 16 residues. Profiled with immunoSEQ multiplex PCR; TCRdb holds only in-frame clones, not every one. The profile shows tens of thousands of clones, 65% to 90% of them singletons. Autoimmune disease history or systemic immunosuppression led to patients being barred. To note about this clone: Its antigen is unknown.

The clonotype originates from an adult with an advanced solid tumor such as melanoma, head and neck, liver or kidney cancer. The V call is TRBV19, the J call TRBJ1-1; D gene unclear. Sequencing used CD4+ or CD8+ T cells sorted from blood, obtained in a trial of the OX40 agonist ivuxolimab. In nucleotides, the CDR3 is TGTGCCAGTAGTATCCATTCTCGGGCACCGGGCACTGAAGCTTTCTTT. Its protein product is CASSIHSRAPGTEAFF.